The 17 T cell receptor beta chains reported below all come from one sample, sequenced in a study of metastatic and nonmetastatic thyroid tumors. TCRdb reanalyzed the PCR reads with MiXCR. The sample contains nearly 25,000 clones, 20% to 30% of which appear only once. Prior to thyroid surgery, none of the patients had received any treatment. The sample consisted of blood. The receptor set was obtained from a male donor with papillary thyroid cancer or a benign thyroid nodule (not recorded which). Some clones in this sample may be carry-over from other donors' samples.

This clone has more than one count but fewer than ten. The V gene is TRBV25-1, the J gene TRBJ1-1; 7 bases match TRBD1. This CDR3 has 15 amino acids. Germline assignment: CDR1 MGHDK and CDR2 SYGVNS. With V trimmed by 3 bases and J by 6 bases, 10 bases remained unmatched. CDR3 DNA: TGTGCCAGCAGTGAGCTTAAAGACAGGGCACCTGAAGCTTTCTTT. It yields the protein CASSELKDRAPEAFF.

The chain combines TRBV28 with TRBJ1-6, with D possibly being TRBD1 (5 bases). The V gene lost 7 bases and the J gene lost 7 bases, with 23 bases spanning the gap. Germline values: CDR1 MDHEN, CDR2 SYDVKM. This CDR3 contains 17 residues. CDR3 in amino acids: CASILTVDSDENSPLHF. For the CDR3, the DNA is TGTGCCAGCATCCTGACCGTTGACAGTGATGAAAATTCACCCCTCCACTTT. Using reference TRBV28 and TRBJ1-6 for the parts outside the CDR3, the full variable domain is DVKVTQSSRYLVKRTGEKVFLECVQDMDHENMFWYRQDPGLGLRLIYFSYDVKMKEKGDIPEGYSVSREKKERFSLILESASTNQTSMYLCASILTVDSDENSPLHFGNGTRLTVT.

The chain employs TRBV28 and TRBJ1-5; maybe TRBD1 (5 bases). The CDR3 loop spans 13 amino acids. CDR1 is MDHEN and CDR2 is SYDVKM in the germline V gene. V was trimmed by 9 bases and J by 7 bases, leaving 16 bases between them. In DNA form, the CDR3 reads TGTGCCAGAAGATTAGACAGTGACCAGCCCCAGCATTTT. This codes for CARRLDSDQPQHF. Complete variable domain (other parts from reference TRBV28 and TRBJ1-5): DVKVTQSSRYLVKRTGEKVFLECVQDMDHENMFWYRQDPGLGLRLIYFSYDVKMKEKGDIPEGYSVSREKKERFSLILESASTNQTSMYLCARRLDSDQPQHFGDGTRLSIL.

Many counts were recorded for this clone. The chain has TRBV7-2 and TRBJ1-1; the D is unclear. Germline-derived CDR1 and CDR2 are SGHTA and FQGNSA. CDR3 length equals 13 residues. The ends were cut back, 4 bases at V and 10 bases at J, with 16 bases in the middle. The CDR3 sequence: CASSSRTGEGAFF. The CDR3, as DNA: TGTGCCAGCAGCTCCAGGACCGGGGAAGGAGCTTTCTTT.

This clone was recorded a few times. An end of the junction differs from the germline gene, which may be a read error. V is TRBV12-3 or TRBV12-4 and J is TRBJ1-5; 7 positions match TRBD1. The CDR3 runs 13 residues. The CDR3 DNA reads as TGTGCCAGCAGTCCGACAGGGTGGCAGCCCAAGAATTTT. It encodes CASSPTGWQPKNF.

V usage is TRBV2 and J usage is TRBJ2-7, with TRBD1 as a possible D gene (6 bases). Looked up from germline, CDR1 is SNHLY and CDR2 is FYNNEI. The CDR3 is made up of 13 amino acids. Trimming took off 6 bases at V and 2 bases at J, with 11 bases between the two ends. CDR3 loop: CASSGTIAYEQYF. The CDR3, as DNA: TGTGCCAGCAGCGGGACAATAGCCTACGAGCAGTACTTC.

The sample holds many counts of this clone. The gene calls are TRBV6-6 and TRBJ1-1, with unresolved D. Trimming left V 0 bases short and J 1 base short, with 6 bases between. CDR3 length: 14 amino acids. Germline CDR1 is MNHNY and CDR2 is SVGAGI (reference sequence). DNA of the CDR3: TGTGCCAGCAGTTACTCGACCAGGAACACTGAAGCTTTCTTT. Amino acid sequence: CASSYSTRNTEAFF.

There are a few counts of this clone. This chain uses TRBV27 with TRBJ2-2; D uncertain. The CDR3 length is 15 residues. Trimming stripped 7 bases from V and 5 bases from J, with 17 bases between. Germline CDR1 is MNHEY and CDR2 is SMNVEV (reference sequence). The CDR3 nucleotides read TGTGCCAGCAATACCCCGGTACATGGGACCGGGGAGCTGTTTTTT. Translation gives CASNTPVHGTGELFF.

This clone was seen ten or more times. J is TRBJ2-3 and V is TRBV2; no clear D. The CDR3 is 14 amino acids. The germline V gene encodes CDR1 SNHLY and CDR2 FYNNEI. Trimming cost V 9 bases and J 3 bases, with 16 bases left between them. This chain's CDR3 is CASDRNMGTDTQYF. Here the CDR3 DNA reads TGTGCCAGTGATCGGAACATGGGGACAGATACGCAGTATTTT.

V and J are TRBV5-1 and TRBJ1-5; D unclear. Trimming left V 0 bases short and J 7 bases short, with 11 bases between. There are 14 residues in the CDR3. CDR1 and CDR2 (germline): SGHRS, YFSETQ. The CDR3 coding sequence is TGCGCCAGCAGCTTGGCCGAGTCCGGGCAGCCCCAGCATTTT. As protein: CASSLAESGQPQHF.

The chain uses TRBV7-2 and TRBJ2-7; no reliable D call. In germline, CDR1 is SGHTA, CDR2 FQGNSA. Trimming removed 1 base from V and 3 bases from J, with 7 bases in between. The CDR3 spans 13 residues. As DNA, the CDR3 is TGTGCCAGCAGCTTAGTCAAGGGCTACGAGCAGTACTTC. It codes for CASSLVKGYEQYF.

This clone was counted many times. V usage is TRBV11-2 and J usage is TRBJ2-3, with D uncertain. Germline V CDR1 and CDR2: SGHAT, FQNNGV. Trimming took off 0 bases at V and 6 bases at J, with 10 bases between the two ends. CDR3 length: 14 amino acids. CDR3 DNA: TGTGCCAGCAGCTTAGAGGGCCCAAGGGATACGCAGTATTTT. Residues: CASSLEGPRDTQYF.

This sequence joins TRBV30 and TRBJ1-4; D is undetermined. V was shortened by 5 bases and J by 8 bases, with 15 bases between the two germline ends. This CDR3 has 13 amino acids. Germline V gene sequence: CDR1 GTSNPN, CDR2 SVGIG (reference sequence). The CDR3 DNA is TGTGCCTGGTTGGGTCCGGGGAGAGAAAAACTGTTTTTT. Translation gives CAWLGPGREKLFF.

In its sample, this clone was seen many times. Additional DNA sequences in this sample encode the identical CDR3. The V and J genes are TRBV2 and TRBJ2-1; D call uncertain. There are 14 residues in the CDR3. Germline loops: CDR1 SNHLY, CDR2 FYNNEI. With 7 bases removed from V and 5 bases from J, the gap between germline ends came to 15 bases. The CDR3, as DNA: TGTGCCAGCACGGACCTCCTATCCAACAATGAGCAGTTCTTC. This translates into CASTDLLSNNEQFF.

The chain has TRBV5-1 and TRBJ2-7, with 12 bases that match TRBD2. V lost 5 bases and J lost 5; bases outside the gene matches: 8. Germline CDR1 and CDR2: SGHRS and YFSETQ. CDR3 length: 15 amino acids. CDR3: CASRPLAGGPDEQYF. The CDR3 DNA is TGCGCCAGCAGACCGCTAGCGGGAGGGCCCGACGAGCAGTACTTC.

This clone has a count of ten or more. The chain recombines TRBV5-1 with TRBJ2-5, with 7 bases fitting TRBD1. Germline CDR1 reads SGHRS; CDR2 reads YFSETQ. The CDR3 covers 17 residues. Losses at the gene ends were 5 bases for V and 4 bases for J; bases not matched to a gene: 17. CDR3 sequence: CASSFDRVSIRVETQYF. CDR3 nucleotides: TGCGCCAGCAGTTTCGACAGGGTGTCTATACGGGTAGAGACCCAGTACTTC.

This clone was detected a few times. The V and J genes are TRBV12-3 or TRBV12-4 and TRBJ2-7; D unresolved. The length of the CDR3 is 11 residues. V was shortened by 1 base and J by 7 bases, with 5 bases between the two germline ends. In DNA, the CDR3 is TGTGCCAGCAGTTTAGTTGGGGAGCAGTACTTC. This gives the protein CASSLVGEQYF.